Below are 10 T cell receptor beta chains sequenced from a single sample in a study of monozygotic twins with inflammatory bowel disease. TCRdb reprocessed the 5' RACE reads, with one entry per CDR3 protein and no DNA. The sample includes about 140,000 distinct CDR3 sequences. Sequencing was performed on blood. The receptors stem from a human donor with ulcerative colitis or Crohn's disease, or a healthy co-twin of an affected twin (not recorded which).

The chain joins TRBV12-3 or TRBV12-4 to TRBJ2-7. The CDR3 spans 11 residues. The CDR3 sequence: CASSLVYEQYF.

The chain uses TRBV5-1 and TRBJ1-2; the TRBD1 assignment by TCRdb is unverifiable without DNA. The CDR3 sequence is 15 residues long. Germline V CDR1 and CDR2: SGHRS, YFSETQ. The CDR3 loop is CASSTGQSVNYGYTF.

The chain's CDR3 is CASSLEGAQNQPQHF. The rearrangement links TRBV5-1 to TRBJ1-5; TCRdb selects TRBD1, and the lack of DNA leaves this call unchecked. Germline V gene lookup returns CDR1 SGHRS and CDR2 YFSETQ. The CDR3 loop spans 15 amino acids.

The CDR3 spells CASSQESLNTGELFF. The rearrangement links TRBV4-2 to TRBJ2-2. Germline V gives CDR1 LGHNA, CDR2 YNFKEQ. The CDR3 is made up of 15 amino acids.

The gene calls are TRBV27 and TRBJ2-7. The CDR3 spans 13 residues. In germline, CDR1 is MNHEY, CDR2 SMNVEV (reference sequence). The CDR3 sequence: CASRKVSSYEQYF.

The CDR3 loop reads CASSYHVLLDRVSYEQYF. The rearrangement joins TRBV6-2 or TRBV6-3 to TRBJ2-7; lacking DNA, the TRBD1 call made by TCRdb goes unchecked. CDR1 and CDR2 from the germline V gene are MNHEY and SVGEGT. The CDR3 has 18 residues.

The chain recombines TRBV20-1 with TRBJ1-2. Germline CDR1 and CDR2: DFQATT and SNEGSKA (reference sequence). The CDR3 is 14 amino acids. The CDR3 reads CSARDEVPSWGYTF.

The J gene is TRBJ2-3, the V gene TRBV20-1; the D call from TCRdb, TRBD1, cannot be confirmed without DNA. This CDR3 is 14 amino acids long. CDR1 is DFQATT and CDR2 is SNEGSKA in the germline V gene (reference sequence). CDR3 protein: CSARGQGLTDTQYF.

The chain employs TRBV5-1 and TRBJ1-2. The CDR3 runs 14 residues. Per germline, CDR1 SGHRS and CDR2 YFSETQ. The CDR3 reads CASSLAGSPYGYTF.

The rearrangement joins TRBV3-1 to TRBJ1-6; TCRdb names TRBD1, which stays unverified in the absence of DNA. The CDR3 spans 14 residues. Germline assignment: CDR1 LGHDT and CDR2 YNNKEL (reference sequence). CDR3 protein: CASSPTGGLPPLHF.